This note documents a single TCR beta chain sequence. This sample is part of a study of T cell changes during pregnancy in multiple sclerosis. TCRdb's copy holds only in-frame clones and misses some; the assay was immunoSEQ multiplex PCR. The sample contains about 110,000 clones, less than 95% of which appear only once. The germline V gene encodes CDR1 MNHNS and CDR2 SASEGT. The CDR3 runs 13 residues. The V gene lost 1 base and the J gene lost 5 bases, with 8 bases spanning the gap. The rearrangement uses TRBV6-1 and TRBJ1-1; no clear D gene. The sequence was collected from a female donor in good health, enrolled as a control in a pregnancy study. Specimen: peripheral blood, collected in the third trimester of pregnancy. The CDR3 DNA reads as TGTGCCAGCAGTGAAGAGGTGGAGACTGAAGCTTTCTTT. It yields the protein CASSEEVETEAFF.